What follows are 30 T cell receptor beta chains derived from one specimen sequenced in a study of T cell responses to AZD1222 COVID-19 vaccine. Sequencing used immunoSEQ multiplex PCR; TCRdb keeps in-frame clones, though not all of them. This sample has about 150,000 clones, with about 92% found just once. The starting material was peripheral blood, obtained on day 0 of AZD1222 vaccination. Receptors originate from an adult in good health.

The CDR3 nucleotides are TGTGCCACCAGTGATCCCCCACCCCCCGGGAGGGAAGAGACCCAGTACTTC. It yields the protein CATSDPPPPGREETQYF. The chain recombines TRBV24-1 with TRBJ2-5; 8 nucleotides align to TRBD2. Trimming at V came to 3 bases and at J to 3 bases, leaving 11 bases not matched to a gene. Looked up from germline, CDR1 is KGHDR and CDR2 is SFDVKD. CDR3 length: 17 residues.

The rearrangement uses TRBV18 and TRBJ1-4; TRBD1 matches at 7 bases. The germline V gene encodes CDR1 KGHSH and CDR2 LQKENI. The ends lost 4 bases at V and 8 bases at J; junction bases unmatched: 4. The CDR3 totals 13 residues. CDR3 sequence reads: CASSRQGLEKLFF. CDR3 DNA: TGTGCCAGCTCACGACAGGGCCTCGAAAAACTGTTTTTT.

In this sample, this clone turned up a few times. The V and J genes are TRBV5-6 and TRBJ1-6; D ambiguous. The ends were cut back, 5 bases at V and 6 bases at J, with 12 bases in the middle. Germline V gives CDR1 SGHDT, CDR2 YYEEEE. CDR3 size: 14 residues. The CDR3 DNA sequence: TGTGCCAGCAGAACCGGGTCGACTAATTCACCCCTCCACTTT. Protein sequence: CASRTGSTNSPLHF.

J is TRBJ2-3 and V is TRBV25-1; D is perhaps TRBD1 or TRBD2 (5 bases each). Trimming removed 6 bases at V and 0 bases at J, with 13 bases between. Germline V gives CDR1 MGHDK, CDR2 SYGVNS. CDR3 size: 15 residues. The CDR3 DNA sequence: TGTGCCAGCAGGCCCGGGACGTATAGCACAGATACGCAGTATTTT. Protein: CASRPGTYSTDTQYF.

The chain has TRBV12-2 and TRBJ2-1; the listed D gene, TRBD2, was not tested against the DNA. TRBV12-2 has pseudogene status. The CDR3 is made up of 13 amino acids. CDR3 in DNA: TGTGCAAGTCGTTTGGGACTTACCAATGAGCAGTTCTTC. Its translation: CASRLGLTNEQFF.

CDR3 in amino acids: CASGFGRGSTDTQYF. The CDR3 DNA is TGTGCCAGCGGGTTCGGGAGGGGAAGCACAGATACGCAGTATTTT. The J gene is TRBJ2-3, the V gene TRBV27; 8 bases fit TRBD2. The germline gives CDR1 MNHEY, CDR2 SMNVEV (reference sequence). J gave up 0 bases and V 8 bases, and 7 bases lay outside the gene matches. The CDR3 is 15 amino acids.

The chain recombines TRBV6-5 with TRBJ2-7; no clear D gene. The V end lost 0 bases, the J end lost 4 bases, and 7 bases lay between the germline ends. The CDR3 sequence is 13 residues long. CDR1 MNHEY and CDR2 SVGAGI come from the germline V gene. Here the CDR3 reads CASSYSEVYEQYF. The DNA for the CDR3 is TGTGCCAGCAGTTACTCGGAAGTATACGAGCAGTACTTC.

The genes are TRBV7-9 and TRBJ2-6, with 7 bases fitting TRBD2. Trimming removed 5 bases from V and 2 bases from J; junction bases left unmatched: 3. The CDR3 runs to 15 residues. Per the germline V gene, CDR1 is SEHNR and CDR2 is FQNEAQ (reference sequence). CDR3 nucleotides: TGTGCCAGCAGCCCTGGGAGGGCTGGGGCCAACGTCCTGACTTTC. This sequence encodes CASSPGRAGANVLTF.

The chain combines TRBV28 with TRBJ1-4, with TRBD1 as a possible D gene (5 bases). Trimming shortened V by 5 bases and J by 17 bases, and 18 bases separated the two germline ends. This CDR3 region has 12 residues. Germline loops: CDR1 MDHEN, CDR2 SYDVKM. The CDR3, as DNA: TGTGCCAGCAGTCGAGGCGGAGGGGCCCATTTTTTT. This gives the protein CASSRGGGAHFF.

The chain couples TRBV4-1 to TRBJ2-1; 8 bases are a match to TRBD2. CDR3 length: 14 amino acids. CDR1 is MGHRA and CDR2 is YSYEKL in the germline V gene. V lost 1 base to trimming and J lost 8 bases; unmatched junction nucleotides: 4. The CDR3: CASSQVLAGYEQFF. As DNA, the CDR3 is TGCGCCAGCAGCCAAGTCCTAGCGGGCTATGAGCAGTTCTTC.

The chain joins TRBV2 to TRBJ2-3; 8 bases agree with TRBD2. Germline lookup yields CDR1 SNHLY and CDR2 FYNNEI. CDR3 length: 16 amino acids. Germline trimming cut 8 bases from V and 4 bases from J; bases unmatched to any gene: 14. CDR3 nucleotides: TGTGCCAGCCTCCGATCTCGGGAGGGAGGGTCAGATACGCAGTATTTT. Its protein product is CASLRSREGGSDTQYF.

This clone was observed a few times. V is TRBV5-4 and J is TRBJ1-2, with TRBD1 as a possible D gene (5 bases). V was trimmed by 4 bases and J by 2 bases, leaving 15 bases between them. This CDR3 has 15 residues. Germline values: CDR1 SGHNT, CDR2 YYREEE (reference sequence). The CDR3: CASSPGGTGNYGYTF. The DNA for the CDR3 is TGTGCCAGCAGCCCGGGGGGTACAGGCAACTATGGCTACACCTTC.

The genes are TRBV24-1 and TRBJ2-2; D ambiguous. CDR1 KGHDR and CDR2 SFDVKD come from the germline V gene. Trimming shortened V by 1 base and J by 5 bases, and 7 bases separated the two germline ends. CDR3 length equals 14 residues. In DNA form, the CDR3 reads TGTGCCACCAGTGATTTACACGGAACCGGGGAGCTGTTTTTT. Its translation is CATSDLHGTGELFF.

This chain joins TRBV7-2 and TRBJ1-1; D may be TRBD1 (5 bases). The germline V gene has CDR1 SGHTA and CDR2 FQGNSA. V lost 7 bases and J 5 bases, leaving 14 bases between the germline ends. The length of the CDR3 is 13 residues. The CDR3 reads CASNPLGGTEAFF. CDR3 bases: TGTGCCAGCAATCCCCTCGGGGGAACTGAAGCTTTCTTT.

This clone was seen a handful of times. This sequence joins TRBV2 and TRBJ1-4; a possible D gene is TRBD1 (5 bases). The CDR3 length is 14 residues. V lost 3 bases and J lost 7, with 12 bases in between. The germline gives CDR1 SNHLY, CDR2 FYNNEI. The CDR3 loop is CASSDGAGVEKLFF. The DNA of the CDR3 is TGTGCCAGCAGTGATGGGGCAGGAGTTGAAAAACTGTTTTTT.

The chain couples TRBV11-2 to TRBJ2-1, with TRBD2 identical over 9 bases. The V gene's germline CDR1 is SGHAT and CDR2 FQNNGV. Losses at the gene ends were 1 base for V and 7 bases for J; bases not matched to a gene: 5. CDR3 length: 15 amino acids. The CDR3 nucleotides are TGTGCCAGCAGCTTAGGGGCTAGCGGGATAAATGAGCAGTTCTTC. As protein: CASSLGASGINEQFF.

The chain employs TRBV4-3 and TRBJ2-1, with D unclear. Germline lookup yields CDR1 LGHNA and CDR2 YSLEER. V was cut by 0 bases and J by 0 bases, with 9 bases left in between. The CDR3 loop spans 16 amino acids. CDR3 nucleotides: TGCGCCAGCAGCCAAGATTCTCTGAGCTCCTACAATGAGCAGTTCTTC. It yields the protein CASSQDSLSSYNEQFF.

The rearrangement uses TRBV12-3 or TRBV12-4 and TRBJ1-1; 9 nucleotides match TRBD1. V gave up 6 bases and J gave up 7 bases; unmatched junction bases: 6. CDR3 length equals 13 residues. In DNA, the CDR3 is TGTGCCAGCAGCGAGCAGGGACAGGGTGAAGCTTTCTTT. This sequence encodes CASSEQGQGEAFF.

The rearrangement uses TRBV10-3 and TRBJ1-3; the match to TRBD1 covers 8 bases. The J segment lost 3 bases and the V segment lost 7 bases, leaving 8 bases of the junction unmatched. Germline V gene sequence: CDR1 ENHRY, CDR2 SYGVKD. The CDR3 has 15 amino acids. The CDR3 region is CAITATGEGGNTIYF. CDR3 in DNA: TGTGCCATCACCGCGACAGGGGAGGGTGGAAACACCATATATTTT.

This sequence joins TRBV7-9 and TRBJ2-2; D is possibly TRBD2 (6 bases). Germline V gives CDR1 SEHNR, CDR2 FQNEAQ (reference sequence). V was trimmed by 4 bases and J by 5 bases, leaving 14 bases between them. The length of the CDR3 is 15 residues. Written as DNA, the CDR3 is TGTGCCAGCAGCTCCCAGGCGGCGGGGACCGGGGAGCTGTTTTTT. Its protein product is CASSSQAAGTGELFF.

On this clone: The same CDR3 is also encoded by other DNA sequences in this sample. The rearrangement links TRBV30 to TRBJ1-2; D is uncertain. Looked up from germline, CDR1 is GTSNPN and CDR2 is SVGIG (reference sequence). The CDR3 totals 13 residues. Trimming stripped 0 bases from V and 2 bases from J, with 7 bases between. CDR3 amino acids: CAWSVEANYGYTF. The CDR3 DNA follows: TGTGCCTGGAGTGTCGAGGCGAACTATGGCTACACCTTC.

This chain connects TRBV2 to TRBJ1-5; a possible D gene is TRBD1 (6 bases). The CDR3 totals 14 residues. V lost 6 bases and J 3 bases, leaving 12 bases between the germline ends. CDR1 SNHLY and CDR2 FYNNEI come from the germline V gene. The CDR3 sequence is CASSENRANQPQHF. CDR3 in DNA: TGTGCCAGCAGCGAGAACAGGGCCAATCAGCCCCAGCATTTT.

V and J are TRBV19 and TRBJ1-6, with a tentative D call TRBD1 (5 bases). This CDR3 is 16 amino acids long. Germline lookup yields CDR1 LNHDA and CDR2 SQIVND (reference sequence). Trimming pared 7 bases from V and 10 bases from J, leaving 23 bases between. The CDR3 sequence is CASTRDRRAVNSPLHF. CDR3 in DNA: TGTGCCAGTACCCGGGACCGCCGGGCGGTTAACTCACCCCTCCACTTT.

The V call is TRBV5-8, the J call TRBJ1-3; no clear D gene. Trimming cost V 0 bases and J 0 bases, with 4 bases left between them. Germline CDR1 SGHTS, CDR2 YDEGEE. The CDR3 consists of 14 residues. CDR3 in DNA: TGTGCCAGCAGCTTGGGCGTCTCTGGAAACACCATATATTTT. Amino acid sequence: CASSLGVSGNTIYF.

This chain links TRBV7-3 with TRBJ2-1; 7 bases fit TRBD2. The germline V gene has CDR1 SGHTA and CDR2 FQGTGA. The CDR3 is made up of 16 amino acids. V lost 0 bases to trimming and J lost 0 bases; unmatched junction nucleotides: 2. The CDR3 region is CASSLTGGSSYNEQFF. CDR3 DNA: TGTGCCAGCAGCTTAACGGGCGGGAGCTCCTACAATGAGCAGTTCTTC.

V is TRBV4-3 and J is TRBJ2-3, with TRBD2 matching over 11 bases. The ends lost 1 base at V and 5 bases at J; junction bases unmatched: 2. The CDR3 is 15 residues long. Germline V gene sequence: CDR1 LGHNA, CDR2 YSLEER. CDR3 in DNA: TGCGCCAGCAGCCAAGGACTAGCGGGGTTAGATACGCAGTATTTT. Residues: CASSQGLAGLDTQYF.

The chain uses TRBV10-3 and TRBJ2-2; D is perhaps TRBD1 (5 bases). The germline V and J ends were trimmed by 5 bases and 1 base, with 14 bases remaining between them. Germline V gives CDR1 ENHRY, CDR2 SYGVKD. The CDR3 is 16 amino acids. The CDR3 region is CAISNPRQQNTGELFF. CDR3 nucleotides: TGTGCCATCAGTAATCCTCGACAGCAGAACACCGGGGAGCTGTTTTTT.

The chain has TRBV5-1 and TRBJ2-3; 9 nucleotides align to TRBD2. Germline assignment: CDR1 SGHRS and CDR2 YFSETQ. Germline trimming cut 1 base from V and 4 bases from J; bases unmatched to any gene: 7. This CDR3 has 16 residues. DNA for the CDR3: TGCGCCAGCAGCTTGTCCAGCGGGAGGATCTCAGATACGCAGTATTTT. Amino acid sequence: CASSLSSGRISDTQYF.

The J gene is TRBJ2-5, the V gene TRBV12-3 or TRBV12-4; D not resolved. The CDR3 sequence is 13 residues long. The V gene lost 1 base and the J gene lost 7 bases, with 10 bases spanning the gap. CDR3 nucleotides: TGTGCCAGCAGTTTAGACAGAACGGGGACCCAGTACTTC. Translation: CASSLDRTGTQYF.

The chain joins TRBV7-2 to TRBJ1-1, with D possibly matching TRBD1 (5 bases). V was shortened by 4 bases and J by 2 bases, with 14 bases between the two germline ends. CDR1 and CDR2 from the germline V gene are SGHTA and FQGNSA. The CDR3 length is 15 residues. CDR3 nucleotide sequence: TGTGCCAGCAGCTCCCTGGGGCACCCAAACACTGAAGCTTTCTTT. Translating it yields CASSSLGHPNTEAFF.